Below are 18 T cell receptor beta chains sequenced from a single sample in a study of technical replicates of blood from a few donors. Here immunoSEQ multiplex PCR was the method, and the copy in TCRdb shows in-frame clones only, minus some. Of 74,000 or so clones in the sample, around 92% were seen once. Input material: T cells isolated from PBMCs. The origin of the receptors is a human donor in good health.

The chain is built from TRBV9 and TRBJ2-1; 12 bases line up with TRBD2. This CDR3 comprises 17 residues. Germline lookup yields CDR1 SGDLS and CDR2 YYNGEE. The ends lost 3 bases at V and 1 base at J; junction bases unmatched: 5. As DNA, the CDR3 is TGTGCCAGCAGCGGGAAGACTAGCGGGAGTTCCTACAATGAGCAGTTCTTC. Its protein product is CASSGKTSGSSYNEQFF.

This chain links TRBV6-5 with TRBJ1-5, with D uncertain. Germline loops: CDR1 MNHEY, CDR2 SVGAGI. This CDR3 is 16 amino acids long. Deletions cut 4 bases from V and 8 bases from J, with 21 bases between. CDR3 sequence (DNA): TGTGCCAGCAGTTCCACCCGGGAATTAGACGTCGAGCCCCAGCATTTT. Translating gives CASSSTRELDVEPQHF.

The chain recombines TRBV5-4 with TRBJ1-2; maybe TRBD1 (5 bases). This CDR3 has 13 amino acids. Trimming took off 2 bases at V and 8 bases at J, with 13 bases between the two ends. Germline CDR1 reads SGHNT; CDR2 reads YYREEE (reference sequence). The CDR3 sequence is CASSLPQVRGYTF. As DNA, the CDR3 is TGTGCCAGCAGCTTACCACAGGTCAGAGGCTACACCTTC.

V gene TRBV7-2 combines with J gene TRBJ1-5, with 8 bases matching TRBD1. Germline trimming cut 5 bases from V and 4 bases from J; bases unmatched to any gene: 4. The V gene's germline CDR1 is SGHTA and CDR2 FQGNSA. This CDR3 is built from 14 residues. CDR3 protein: CASSLRTGNQPQHF. The CDR3 DNA sequence: TGTGCCAGCAGCCTACGGACAGGGAATCAGCCCCAGCATTTT.

The V call is TRBV6-1, the J call TRBJ1-1, with 8 bases lining up with TRBD1. Germline CDR1 MNHNS, CDR2 SASEGT. The V segment lost 4 bases and the J segment 5 bases; nucleotides outside the gene matches: 3. The CDR3 length is 13 residues. The chain's CDR3 is CASSGTGGTEAFF. Written as DNA, the CDR3 is TGTGCCAGCAGTGGCACAGGGGGGACTGAAGCTTTCTTT.

The chain employs TRBV14 and TRBJ2-1, with D possibly being TRBD1 (6 bases). Germline V gene lookup returns CDR1 SGHDN and CDR2 FVKESK. Trimming left V 4 bases short and J 3 bases short, with 10 bases between. This CDR3 comprises 14 residues. The CDR3 loop reads CASSLGGNYNEQFF. For the CDR3, the DNA is TGTGCCAGCAGCCTAGGGGGTAACTACAATGAGCAGTTCTTC.

CDR3 sequence: CASSLGAGAQETQYF. The CDR3 region has the DNA TGTGCCAGCAGCTTAGGCGCAGGTGCCCAAGAGACCCAGTACTTC. The gene calls are TRBV11-3 and TRBJ2-5; D is unclear. The CDR3 length is 15 residues. The V end lost 1 base, the J end lost 1 base, and 10 bases lay between the germline ends. The V gene's germline CDR1 is SGHNT and CDR2 YENEEA.

CDR3 loop: CASRPSAGELTGELFF. In nucleotides, the CDR3 is TGTGCCAGCAGACCCTCAGCGGGAGAGCTAACCGGGGAGCTGTTTTTT. The chain uses TRBV27 and TRBJ2-2; TRBD2 matches at 8 bases. V lost 6 bases and J lost 5; bases outside the gene matches: 11. This CDR3 is 16 amino acids long. In germline, CDR1 is MNHEY, CDR2 SMNVEV (reference sequence).

This chain connects TRBV15 to TRBJ2-3; no clear D gene. V lost 3 bases and J lost 5, with 12 bases in between. The CDR3 runs 14 residues. In germline, CDR1 is LNHNV, CDR2 YYDKDF (reference sequence). The CDR3 bases are TGTGCCACCAGCAGGCTCAGAACCCTAGATACGCAGTATTTT. It encodes CATSRLRTLDTQYF.

This sequence joins TRBV19 and TRBJ1-1; TRBD1 is a possible D gene (6 bases). CDR3 length: 10 amino acids. The germline gives CDR1 LNHDA, CDR2 SQIVND (reference sequence). Trimming shortened V by 6 bases and J by 9 bases, and 8 bases separated the two germline ends. The CDR3 reads CASRQGQAFF. In nucleotides, the CDR3 is TGTGCCAGTAGGCAGGGGCAAGCTTTCTTT.

The chain combines TRBV7-2 with TRBJ2-1; 8 bases map to TRBD2. The germline gives CDR1 SGHTA, CDR2 FQGNSA. The CDR3 contains 18 residues. V lost 5 bases and J lost 5; bases outside the gene matches: 17. The CDR3 DNA sequence: TGTGCCAGCAGCCTTCGGGCGGGAGGCCTTCAGGGGAACAATGAGCAGTTCTTC. Residues: CASSLRAGGLQGNNEQFF.

The chain joins TRBV6-5 to TRBJ2-2, with D unclear. V lost 2 bases and J 5 bases, leaving 15 bases between the germline ends. This CDR3 spans 16 amino acids. Germline V gives CDR1 MNHEY, CDR2 SVGAGI. The CDR3 spells CASSYVVAVSTGELFF. The CDR3 nucleotides are TGTGCCAGCAGTTACGTGGTGGCAGTTTCTACCGGGGAGCTGTTTTTT.

The rearrangement links TRBV19 to TRBJ2-2, with D possibly TRBD2 on 5 matching bases. The CDR3 runs to 15 residues. Trimming removed 3 bases at V and 9 bases at J, with 17 bases between. CDR1 and CDR2 (germline): LNHDA, SQIVND (reference sequence). The CDR3 loop reads CASSINRLSSRELFF. The CDR3 DNA sequence: TGTGCCAGTAGTATTAACAGACTATCTAGCCGGGAGCTGTTTTTT.

This rearrangement joins TRBV4-3 to TRBJ2-1; 10 nucleotides line up with TRBD2. This CDR3 is 16 amino acids long. Germline CDR1 reads LGHNA; CDR2 reads YSLEER. The V and J ends lost 0 bases and 8 bases, in that order; junction bases with no gene match: 7. The CDR3 reads CASSQDWLAGDYEQFF. The CDR3 DNA reads as TGCGCCAGCAGCCAAGATTGGCTAGCGGGAGACTATGAGCAGTTCTTC.

This clone is a singleton in its sample. The genes are TRBV18 and TRBJ2-7, with TRBD2 as a possible D gene (6 bases). CDR3 length: 13 residues. Germline V lookup: CDR1 KGHSH, CDR2 LQKENI. V was pared by 8 bases and J by 5 bases, with 16 bases between. The CDR3 here is CASRGMTRDEQYF. The CDR3 DNA is TGTGCCAGCCGGGGGATGACAAGGGACGAGCAGTACTTC. The variable domain in full, with the rest retrieved from reference TRBV18 and TRBJ2-7, is NAGVMQNPRHLVRRRGQEARLRCSPMKGHSHVYWYRQLPEEGLKFMVYLQKENIIDESGMPKERFSAEFPKEGPSILRIQQVVRGDSAAYFCASRGMTRDEQYFGPGTRLTVT.

This rearrangement joins TRBV27 to TRBJ1-2; 7 bases agree with TRBD1. This CDR3 is built from 14 residues. CDR1 and CDR2 from the germline V gene are MNHEY and SMNVEV (reference sequence). Unmatched junction bases numbered 7, after V lost 6 bases and J lost 3 bases. This CDR3 is CASRPGTEHYGYTF. The CDR3 DNA follows: TGTGCCAGCAGGCCCGGGACAGAACACTATGGCTACACCTTC.

The gene calls are TRBV5-6 and TRBJ1-1; D possibly corresponds to TRBD1 (6 bases). The CDR3 runs 14 residues. Between the trimmed V and J ends, which lost 3 bases and 0 bases, there was a span of 9 bases. Germline CDR1 SGHDT, CDR2 YYEEEE. The CDR3 sequence: CASSSDRLNTEAFF. The CDR3, as DNA: TGTGCCAGCAGCTCGGACAGACTGAACACTGAAGCTTTCTTT.

This chain uses TRBV10-1 with TRBJ2-3, with D maybe TRBD1 (5 bases). There are 15 residues in the CDR3. Germline V gene data show CDR1 as WNHNN and CDR2 as SYGVQD (reference sequence). Trimming removed 3 bases from V and 4 bases from J, with 14 bases in between. As DNA, the CDR3 is TGCGCCAGCAGTGACCAGGACAAGTCGGCAGATACGCAGTATTTT. It codes for CASSDQDKSADTQYF.